One T cell receptor beta chain is described in this entry. J lost 2 bases, V lost 5 bases, and 4 bases had no gene match. Germline CDR1 is LNHDA and CDR2 is SQIVND (reference sequence). The CDR3 is 14 residues long. The sample comes from a study of blood T cell repertoires in COVID-19. Study context: Italy, Spain and the United States were the sources of the convalescent and acute COVID-19 samples.

Assay used: immunoSEQ multiplex PCR; TCRdb lists only in-frame clones, some missing. Of 26,000 or so clones listed, 90% are singletons. The receptor's source is a human donor in a cohort sampled during active COVID-19. The chain couples TRBV19 to TRBJ2-3; 7 bases fit TRBD1. Material for sequencing was peripheral blood. The CDR3 DNA sequence: TGTGCCAGTAGTTCGGGACAGATCACAGATACGCAGTATTTT. Amino acids: CASSSGQITDTQYF.